The TCR beta chain under discussion was sequenced for a study of cytomegalovirus exposure and HLA in healthy donors. Germline V gene lookup returns CDR1 MNHEY and CDR2 SVGAGI. V lost 1 base to trimming and J lost 5 bases, with 11 bases between them. The CDR3 covers 15 residues. In the PCR, 60 Vbeta and 13 Jbeta primers were used. TCRdb keeps only in-frame clones here, not all; method: immunoSEQ multiplex PCR. The sample holds around 280,000 clones, over 85% seen once. Whole-study findings and limits: A few V segments could not be told apart, such as TRBV6-2 and TRBV6-3, and were left out. There were under 200 TCR beta chains listed as cytomegalovirus-associated.

In the case of this clone: No antigen is known for it.

This chain links TRBV6-5 with TRBJ1-4, with D uncertain. What was sequenced was PBMCs. The receptor's source is a woman between 18 and 29 years old in good health and CMV-seronegative. Here the CDR3 reads CASSYLGSGNEKLFF. The CDR3, as DNA: TGTGCCAGCAGTTACTTGGGGAGTGGAAATGAAAAACTGTTTTTT.